Listed below are T cell receptor beta chains from one sample, sequenced in a study of blood T cell repertoires in COVID-19. Libraries were prepared by immunoSEQ multiplex PCR; TCRdb keeps only in-frame clonotypes and omits some of them. The table includes some 330,000 clones, 87% detected once. Material for sequencing was PBMCs or T cells enriched from blood (not recorded which). These TCRs come from a man aged 35 to 55 in a cohort exposed to, infected with or recovered from COVID-19 (not recorded which). Each CDR3 is given with its conserved first and last residue. The order of the fields is V gene, J gene, CDR3 protein.

V gene: TRBV3-1/TRBV3-2; J gene: TRBJ2-7; CDR3 protein: CASSQDAAGEQYF
V gene: TRBV6-5; J gene: TRBJ1-1; CDR3 protein: CASSYSITMNTEAFF
V gene: TRBV7-8; J gene: TRBJ2-7; CDR3 protein: CASSLGAARSYEQYF
V gene: TRBV28; J gene: TRBJ2-1; CDR3 protein: CASSPTRVNEQFF
V gene: TRBV18; J gene: TRBJ1-4; CDR3 protein: CASSPQGATNEKLFF
V gene: TRBV6-5; J gene: TRBJ2-5; CDR3 protein: CASSYSGLAAQETQYF
V gene: TRBV9; J gene: TRBJ1-1; CDR3 protein: CASSRQGANTEAFF
V gene: TRBV2; J gene: TRBJ1-5; CDR3 protein: CASSVGQGAQPQHF
V gene: TRBV7-8; J gene: TRBJ1-1; CDR3 protein: CASSLTGNTEAFF
V gene: TRBV28; J gene: TRBJ1-2; CDR3 protein: CASRPTTLHYGYTF
V gene: TRBV7-2; J gene: TRBJ1-3; CDR3 protein: CASSLEWSGGRSGNTIYF
V gene: TRBV5-1; J gene: TRBJ1-4; CDR3 protein: CASSEQGALNLTNEKLFF
V gene: TRBV19; J gene: TRBJ2-7; CDR3 protein: CASSMAGQGYEQYF
V gene: TRBV19; J gene: TRBJ1-1; CDR3 protein: CASTVTGYTEAFF
V gene: TRBV5-1; J gene: TRBJ2-5; CDR3 protein: CASSASKGLAGVGETQYF
V gene: TRBV19; J gene: TRBJ1-2; CDR3 protein: CASSIWGQGPYGYTF
V gene: TRBV5-1; J gene: TRBJ2-3; CDR3 protein: CASSLGQGALDTQYF
V gene: TRBV19; J gene: TRBJ2-7; CDR3 protein: CASSAGQGTAYEQYF
V gene: TRBV28; J gene: TRBJ2-7; CDR3 protein: CASGGPSGSDEQYF
V gene: TRBV11-2; J gene: TRBJ2-1; CDR3 protein: CASSLGGGRNEQFF
V gene: TRBV3-1/TRBV3-2; J gene: TRBJ2-7; CDR3 protein: CASSQAAGRGEQYF
V gene: TRBV27; J gene: TRBJ2-7; CDR3 protein: CASSLVGAYYEQYF
V gene: TRBV5-4; J gene: TRBJ2-7; CDR3 protein: CASSRDRGNEQYF
V gene: TRBV28; J gene: TRBJ2-7; CDR3 protein: CASHDSGSKYEQYF